This is a list of T cell receptor beta chains from one sample in a study of blood T cell repertoires in COVID-19. Some clones are missing from TCRdb's copy, which holds only in-frame ones; the method was immunoSEQ multiplex PCR. The sample has approximately 97,000 clones; 86% are singletons. Sequenced sample: peripheral blood. These receptors were obtained from an elderly woman with acute or convalescent COVID-19. Both conserved end residues are part of each CDR3. The D gene is left open where the match is weak. Size tells how often a clone was seen (once, few, many) or the class of an expanded clone, and some rows leave it out.

TRBV2	-	TRBD2	TRBJ2-5	TGTGCCAGCAGTGAAACGGGACTACAAGAGACCCAGTACTTC	CASSETGLQETQYF
TRBV3-1/TRBV3-2	-	TRBD1	TRBJ2-2	TGTGCCAGCAGCCAGGGACAGGGGAACACCGGGGAGCTGTTTTTT	CASSQGQGNTGELFF
TRBV3-1/TRBV3-2	-	TRBD1	TRBJ1-2	TGTGCCAGCAGCCAAGTTTTAGGACAGGGGGACAACTATGGCTACACCTTC	CASSQVLGQGDNYGYTF
TRBV5-4	-	-	TRBJ1-2	TGTGCCAGCAGCTTCCCCCTCGGAACAGGGTGGGATGGCTACACCTTC	CASSFPLGTGWDGYTF
TRBV5-1	-	-	TRBJ1-6	TGCGCCAGCAGCTTGGAGACAGGAGTGAGTTCACCCCTCCACTTT	CASSLETGVSSPLHF
TRBV4-1	-	TRBD2	TRBJ2-7	TGCGCCAGCAGCCAAGGGCTAGCGGGGGCCTACGAGCAGTACTTC	CASSQGLAGAYEQYF
TRBV2	-	-	TRBJ2-2	TGTGCCAGCAGTGAATTCGGGGTGACCGGGGAGCTGTTTTTT	CASSEFGVTGELFF
TRBV4-1	-	-	TRBJ1-2	TGCGCCAGCAGCCTCGAGCGGGGGTCCTATGGCTACACCTTC	CASSLERGSYGYTF
TRBV5-1	-	-	TRBJ1-4	TGCGCCAGCCAAGGCCTGGGGGGTGAAAAACTGTTTTTT	CASQGLGGEKLFF
TRBV7-2	-	-	TRBJ2-1	TGTGCCAGCAGCCTTGGACTTTACAATGAGCAGTTCTTC	CASSLGLYNEQFF
TRBV12-3/TRBV12-4	few	-	TRBJ2-2	TGTGCCAGCAGTTTACGCGGGGCCGGGGAGCTGTTTTTT	CASSLRGAGELFF
TRBV12-3/TRBV12-4	-	-	TRBJ1-1	TGTGCCAGCGCCGGGGACATGAACACTGAAGCTTTCTTT	CASAGDMNTEAFF
TRBV24-1	-	-	TRBJ1-5	TGTGCCACCAGTGACGGGTTAAATAGCAATCAGCCCCAGCATTTT	CATSDGLNSNQPQHF
TRBV3-1/TRBV3-2	-	-	TRBJ2-2	TGTGCCAGCAGCCAAGAGAGGTTCGGGGAGCTGTTTTTT	CASSQERFGELFF
TRBV5-1	-	-	TRBJ2-3	TGCGCCAGCAGCGTTGTCCCGGGAGCAGCCAGCACAGATACGCAGTATTTT	CASSVVPGAASTDTQYF
TRBV2	-	TRBD1	TRBJ1-2	TGTGCCAGCAGTGGGGAGGACAGGGGTGGCTACACCTTC	CASSGEDRGGYTF
TRBV3-1/TRBV3-2	-	-	TRBJ1-5	TGTGCCAGCAGCCTACAGGGTAGCAATCAGCCCCAGCATTTT	CASSLQGSNQPQHF
TRBV9	-	-	TRBJ2-7	TGTGCCAGCACCCCGGGGGAGAGCTCCTACGAGCAGTACTTC	CASTPGESSYEQYF
TRBV18	-	TRBD1	TRBJ1-2	TGTGCCAGCTCACCAGGAGGGACAGGGGGACGCTACACCTTC	CASSPGGTGGRYTF
TRBV3-1/TRBV3-2	-	-	TRBJ1-2	TGTGCCAGCAGCCAAACTGCCCGGGGGGACTATGGCTACACCTTC	CASSQTARGDYGYTF
TRBV18	-	-	TRBJ1-5	TGTGCCAGCTCACCCGGGGAAGGAAGCAATCAGCCCCAGCATTTT	CASSPGEGSNQPQHF
TRBV18	-	-	TRBJ1-1	TGTGCCAGCTCACCAGTCGGGGTGGAGGGTTTCACTGAAGCTTTCTTT	CASSPVGVEGFTEAFF
TRBV15	-	-	TRBJ2-2	TGTGCCACCAGCAGAGAACTAATAGGGGTTACCGGGGAGCTGTTTTTT	CATSRELIGVTGELFF
TRBV4-2	-	TRBD2	TRBJ2-1	TGTGCCAGCGGCAGCTCGGGGGGGGAGCAGTTCTTC	CASGSSGGEQFF
TRBV2	-	TRBD1	TRBJ1-2	TGTGCCAGCAGTGAACATTGGCAGGGACAGGGGGCCTACTACACCTTC	CASSEHWQGQGAYYTF
TRBV2	-	-	TRBJ1-4	TGTGCCAGCAGTGAAAGCGGGACACTGTTTTTT	CASSESGTLFF
TRBV2	-	-	TRBJ1-2	TGTGCCAGCAGTCGACCACAGGATAAGGGCTACACCTTC	CASSRPQDKGYTF
TRBV12-5	-	-	TRBJ2-1	TGTGCTAGTGGTTCCCTTAGCGGACTGTACAATGAGCAGTTCTTC	CASGSLSGLYNEQFF
TRBV6-5	-	-	TRBJ1-1	TGTGCCAGCGGGACCGGGGGGAGGGCTTTCTTT	CASGTGGRAFF
TRBV6-5	-	TRBD2	TRBJ2-2	TGTGCCAGCAGTTCTGAGCGGGGGAACACCGGGGAGCTGTTTTTT	CASSSERGNTGELFF
TRBV19	-	TRBD2	TRBJ2-1	TGTGCCAGCGCGCGGGTGGGACGGGGGGTCCACAATGAGCAGTTCTTC	CASARVGRGVHNEQFF
TRBV5-6	-	TRBD1	TRBJ2-1	TGTGCCAGCAGGCCGGGACAGGCGCACTACAATGAGCAGTTCTTC	CASRPGQAHYNEQFF
TRBV10-3	-	TRBD1	TRBJ2-5	TGTGCCATCAGTGCGCGAGGGACAGGGGGCACGAAGACCCAGTACTTC	CAISARGTGGTKTQYF
TRBV28	-	TRBD1	TRBJ1-5	TGTGCCAGCAGAGTTCTCGGGACAGTCAATCAGCCCCAGCATTTT	CASRVLGTVNQPQHF
TRBV5-6	-	TRBD1	TRBJ1-2	TGTGCCAGCAGCTTCGACAGGGGACATGGCTACACCTTC	CASSFDRGHGYTF
TRBV4-1	-	TRBD2	TRBJ2-7	TGCGCCAGCAGCCAAGCTAGCGGGGGCCGCTACGAGCAGTACTTC	CASSQASGGRYEQYF
TRBV7-3	-	-	TRBJ1-2	TGTGCCAGCAGCGCAGGAGGAGCTTATGGCTACACCTTC	CASSAGGAYGYTF
TRBV5-8	-	-	TRBJ2-1	TGTGCCAGCAGCTTGGCCGGTAGGGGCTACAATGAGCAGTTCTTC	CASSLAGRGYNEQFF
TRBV11-2	-	-	TRBJ2-7	TGTGCCAGCAGCTTTTACCAGGGGTACGAGCAGTACTTC	CASSFYQGYEQYF
TRBV12-3/TRBV12-4	-	-	TRBJ2-7	TGTGCCAGCGCGGCCTCCTACGAGCAGTACTTC	CASAASYEQYF
TRBV5-4	-	-	TRBJ2-7	TGTGCCAGCAGCTTGGAATGGGGGGACGAGCAGTACTTC	CASSLEWGDEQYF
TRBV5-8	once	TRBD1	TRBJ1-4	TGTGCCAGCAGCCTCGGGACAGGGGCTGAAAAACTGTTTTTT	CASSLGTGAEKLFF
TRBV5-6	once	TRBD1	TRBJ1-5	TGTGCCAGCAGCGTTAGGACAGGGGGTAATCAGCCCCAGCATTTT	CASSVRTGGNQPQHF
TRBV12-3/TRBV12-4	-	-	TRBJ1-3	TGTGCCGTGGGAGGCTCTGGAAACACCATATATTTT	CAVGGSGNTIYF
TRBV5-1	-	TRBD1	TRBJ1-3	TGCGCCAGCAGCCCGGGACAGGGTATTGGAAACACCATATATTTT	CASSPGQGIGNTIYF
TRBV7-9	-	TRBD1	TRBJ2-5	TGTGCCAGCAGCTACCAACAGGGGAAAGAGACCCAGTACTTC	CASSYQQGKETQYF
TRBV7-2	-	TRBD2	TRBJ2-4	TGTGCCAGCAGCTTAACCCGCGAGCGGGGGGGCAGGGCCAAAAACATTCAGTACTTT	CASSLTRERGGRAKNIQYF
TRBV5-1	-	TRBD2	TRBJ2-2	TGCGCCAGCAGCTTTGGGATAGCGGGGTCCGGGGAGCTGTTTTTT	CASSFGIAGSGELFF
TRBV6-5	-	-	TRBJ1-1	TGTGCCAGCATGGACAAGAACACTGAAGCTTTCTTT	CASMDKNTEAFF
TRBV5-4	once	TRBD1	TRBJ1-2	TGTGCCAGCACCCTCGGGACAGGGTATGGCTACACCTTC	CASTLGTGYGYTF
TRBV29-1	-	TRBD1	TRBJ1-4	TGCAGCGTTGAAGACCCACAGGGGGGTAATGAAAAACTGTTTTTT	CSVEDPQGGNEKLFF
TRBV5-1	-	TRBD2	TRBJ2-1	TGCGCCAGCAGCTTGAGGACTAGCGGCTACAATGAGCAGTTCTTC	CASSLRTSGYNEQFF
TRBV5-5	-	TRBD2	TRBJ2-1	TGTGCCAGCAGCTTAGCTAGCGGGGGCCCAGCCCCCAATGAGCAGTTCTTC	CASSLASGGPAPNEQFF
TRBV3-1/TRBV3-2	-	TRBD1	TRBJ1-2	TGTGCCAGCAGCCGACCAGGACAGGATAACTATGGCTACACCTTC	CASSRPGQDNYGYTF
TRBV11-2	-	TRBD1	TRBJ1-4	TGTGCCAGCAGCCGGGGACAGGGAGAAAAACTGTTTTTT	CASSRGQGEKLFF
TRBV29-1	-	-	TRBJ1-2	TGCAGCGTTGGAGCTGGGGGCAGTGACTATGGCTACACCTTC	CSVGAGGSDYGYTF
TRBV12-5	-	-	TRBJ2-2	TGTGCTAGTGGTCACAGGGCCGGGGAGCTGTTTTTT	CASGHRAGELFF
TRBV5-1	-	TRBD2	TRBJ2-3	TGCGCCAGCAGCCCGGGGGGGGATACGCAGTATTTT	CASSPGGDTQYF
TRBV19	-	-	TRBJ1-1	TGTGCCAGTAGTATAGAGAAGGCGGGTGAAGCTTTCTTT	CASSIEKAGEAFF
TRBV5-6	-	-	TRBJ1-2	TGTGCCAGCAGCATAGGGGGTGGCTACACCTTC	CASSIGGGYTF